This T cell receptor beta chain emerged from a study of OX40 agonist ivuxolimab in advanced cancers. The V segment lost 6 bases and the J segment 6 bases; nucleotides outside the gene matches: 10. The CDR3 has 15 amino acids. Germline V gene data show CDR1 as SNHLY and CDR2 as FYNNEI. Repertoires were generated with immunoSEQ multiplex PCR, while TCRdb's copy carries only in-frame clones and drops some. The table lists 65,000 to 80,000 clones, approximately 84% of them singletons. The source is an adult with an advanced solid tumor such as melanoma, head and neck, liver or kidney cancer. The sequencing used CD4+ or CD8+ T cells sorted from blood, collected in a trial of the OX40 agonist ivuxolimab. The chain has TRBV2 and TRBJ2-1; 8 bases align to TRBD2. CDR3 in DNA: TGTGCCAGCAGGAAAGGGACTAGTAGCTCCAATGAGCAGTTCTTC. Its protein is CASRKGTSSSNEQFF.